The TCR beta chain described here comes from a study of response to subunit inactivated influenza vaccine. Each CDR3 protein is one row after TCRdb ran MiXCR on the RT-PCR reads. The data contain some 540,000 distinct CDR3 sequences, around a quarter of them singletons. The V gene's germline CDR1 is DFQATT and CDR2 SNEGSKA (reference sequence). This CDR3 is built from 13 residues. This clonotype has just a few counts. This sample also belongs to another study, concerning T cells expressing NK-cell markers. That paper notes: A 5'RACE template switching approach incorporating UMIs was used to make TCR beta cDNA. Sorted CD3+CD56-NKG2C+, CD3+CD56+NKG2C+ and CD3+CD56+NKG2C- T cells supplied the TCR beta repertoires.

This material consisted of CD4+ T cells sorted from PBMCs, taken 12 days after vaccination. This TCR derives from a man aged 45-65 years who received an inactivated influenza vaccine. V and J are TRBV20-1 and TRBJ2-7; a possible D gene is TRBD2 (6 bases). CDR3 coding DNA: TGCGGAATGACTAGTCCCCTCCTCTACGAGCAGTACTTC. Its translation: CGMTSPLLYEQYF.